This is a list of T cell receptor beta chains from one sample in a study of cytomegalovirus exposure and HLA in healthy donors. TCRdb keeps only in-frame clones here, not all; method: immunoSEQ multiplex PCR. The table lists 140,000 to 150,000 clones, 94% of them singletons. Specimen: PBMCs. The receptors originated from a man younger than 35 in good health and CMV-seropositive. CDR3s include the opening cysteine and the closing phenylalanine or tryptophan. Each record gives: clone size, D gene, V gene, CDR3 length, J gene, CDR3 DNA, CDR3 protein. The D gene is left open where the match is weak. A clone size is listed for some rows: how often the clone was seen (once, few, many), or a class if it is expanded.

size: NA
D: TRBD2
V: TRBV11-3
length: 16
J: TRBJ2-3
DNA: TGTGCCAGCAGCAAAGGACTAGCGGGAGGAACAGATACGCAGTATTTT
CDR3: CASSKGLAGGTDTQYF

size: NA
D: NA
V: TRBV4-1
length: 15
J: TRBJ2-1
DNA: TGCGCCAGCAGCCGCGGGACAGTCAGCTACAATGAGCAGTTCTTC
CDR3: CASSRGTVSYNEQFF

size: NA
D: NA
V: TRBV30
length: 13
J: TRBJ2-7
DNA: TGTGCCTGGAGTGTACTGGGGGGCTACGAGCAGTACTTC
CDR3: CAWSVLGGYEQYF

size: NA
D: NA
V: TRBV21-1
length: 16
J: TRBJ1-6
DNA: TGTGCCAGCAGCGGACGAGGGGACAGGGGGAATTCACCCCTCCACTTT
CDR3: CASSGRGDRGNSPLHF

size: NA
D: NA
V: TRBV28
length: 16
J: TRBJ2-2
DNA: TGTGCCAGCAGTTTATTGGGGGCGCTGGACACCGGGGAGCTGTTTTTT
CDR3: CASSLLGALDTGELFF

size: NA
D: NA
V: TRBV2
length: 13
J: TRBJ1-1
DNA: TGTGCCAGCTCGAGCGAAGTGAACACTGAAGCTTTCTTT
CDR3: CASSSEVNTEAFF

size: NA
D: TRBD2
V: TRBV2
length: 16
J: TRBJ2-2
DNA: TGTGCCAGCAAATTACTAGCGGAGCCGAACACCGGGGAGCTGTTTTTT
CDR3: CASKLLAEPNTGELFF

size: NA
D: NA
V: TRBV29-1
length: 12
J: TRBJ1-3
DNA: TGCAGCGTTGGGAGCTCTGGAAACACCATATATTTT
CDR3: CSVGSSGNTIYF

size: NA
D: NA
V: TRBV5-1
length: 14
J: TRBJ2-1
DNA: TGCGCCAGCGGAGGGTTAGCGAATAGGAATGAGCAGTTCTTC
CDR3: CASGGLANRNEQFF

size: NA
D: TRBD1
V: TRBV7-9
length: 15
J: TRBJ2-1
DNA: TGTGCCAGCAGCCCGACCGGGACAGGGTGGAATGAGCAGTTCTTC
CDR3: CASSPTGTGWNEQFF

size: NA
D: NA
V: TRBV28
length: 14
J: TRBJ2-5
DNA: TGTGCCAGCAGTCCCCCGGGTGGAGGGGAGACCCAGTACTTC
CDR3: CASSPPGGGETQYF

size: few
D: NA
V: TRBV21-1
length: 19
J: TRBJ2-1
DNA: TGTGCCAGCAGCAAAGCTTTATGGGAGGCTACCCTTTTGTACAATGAGCAGTTCTTC
CDR3: CASSKALWEATLLYNEQFF

size: few
D: NA
V: TRBV5-1
length: 13
J: TRBJ2-7
DNA: TGCGCCAGCAGCTTGGAAGCGTACTACGAGCAGTACTTC
CDR3: CASSLEAYYEQYF

size: NA
D: NA
V: TRBV27
length: 13
J: TRBJ1-1
DNA: TGTGCCAGCAGTTTTTCCCGGAGGACTGAAGCTTTCTTT
CDR3: CASSFSRRTEAFF

size: NA
D: TRBD1
V: TRBV2
length: 13
J: TRBJ1-5
DNA: TGTGCCAGCAGGAACAGGGGTCAAGGGCCCCAGCATTTT
CDR3: CASRNRGQGPQHF

size: NA
D: TRBD2
V: TRBV4-1
length: 17
J: TRBJ2-5
DNA: TGCGCCAGCAGCCATCGTCCCCCGGGAGGAGAGGGGGAGACCCAGTACTTC
CDR3: CASSHRPPGGEGETQYF

size: NA
D: TRBD1
V: TRBV5-4
length: 13
J: TRBJ2-5
DNA: TGTGCCAGCAGCGGACAGGGTGGAGAGACCCAGTACTTC
CDR3: CASSGQGGETQYF

size: once
D: TRBD2
V: TRBV4-2
length: 19
J: TRBJ2-7
DNA: TGTGCCAGCAGCCCCTACCCACTAGCGGGAGGGCCCAGCTCCTACGAGCAGTACTTC
CDR3: CASSPYPLAGGPSSYEQYF